Each of the 27 T cell receptor beta chains below was sequenced from the same sample in a study of T cells in Graves' hyperthyroidism and ophthalmopathy. The investigators amplified TCR beta CDR3 regions from RNA transcripts. First-round RT-PCR targeting the TCR CDR3 was performed with the HTBI primer set. TCRdb re-analysed the multiplex PCR reads in MiXCR, keeping a single row per CDR3 protein. The repertoire holds some 530,000 distinct CDR3 sequences, with less than 25% as singletons. Sequenced: blood. Receptors were obtained from a woman aged 70-85 years with Graves' ophthalmopathy.

CDR3 residues: CASSLGRVEYNEQFF. CDR3 sequence (DNA): TGTGCCAGCAGCTTAGGGAGGGTAGAGTACAATGAGCAGTTCTTC. V gene TRBV13 combines with J gene TRBJ2-1, with a possible D match to TRBD2 (5 bases). V was shortened by 0 bases and J by 4 bases, with 10 bases between the two germline ends. Germline-derived CDR1 and CDR2 are PRHDT and FYEKMQ (reference sequence). This CDR3 comprises 15 residues.

This clonotype was detected only a few times. The chain combines TRBV11-2 with TRBJ1-1, with D perhaps matching TRBD1 (6 bases). The V end was cut by 3 bases, the J end by 4 bases, with 21 bases between. Germline V lookup: CDR1 SGHAT, CDR2 FQNNGV. This CDR3 spans 17 amino acids. The CDR3 sequence is CASSFRELGGWGTEAFF. CDR3 in DNA: TGTGCCAGCAGCTTTCGCGAGTTGGGGGGCTGGGGCACTGAAGCTTTCTTT.

This clonotype appeared a few times. The chain combines TRBV20-1 with TRBJ2-1, with a tentative D call TRBD1 (5 bases). V lost 5 bases to trimming and J lost 7 bases, with 18 bases between them. The V gene's germline CDR1 is DFQATT and CDR2 SNEGSKA (reference sequence). This CDR3 region has 14 residues. The CDR3 reads CSAPYNDRYNEQFF. The CDR3 DNA follows: TGCAGTGCTCCCTACAATGACAGATATAATGAGCAGTTCTTC.

This chain joins TRBV7-9 and TRBJ2-3; 10 positions agree with TRBD1. Germline loops: CDR1 SEHNR, CDR2 FQNEAQ (reference sequence). The junction had 7 bases not matched to a gene; V was cut back by 7 bases and J by 3 bases. This CDR3 is built from 15 residues. CDR3 residues: CASTTGTGATDTQYF. CDR3 in DNA: TGTGCCAGCACAACCGGGACAGGGGCAACAGATACGCAGTATTTT.

The table lists this clonotype with many counts. V gene TRBV15 combines with J gene TRBJ1-2; the D is unclear. This CDR3 has 14 residues. The V gene lost 0 bases and the J gene lost 3 bases, with 8 bases spanning the gap. CDR1 and CDR2 (germline): LNHNV, YYDKDF (reference sequence). CDR3 nucleotides: TGTGCCACCAGCAGAGATCTTACAGACTATGGCTACACCTTC. It translates to CATSRDLTDYGYTF.

This clonotype has a count of ten or more. The chain is built from TRBV7-6 and TRBJ2-3; D not resolved. CDR1 and CDR2 from the germline V gene are SGHVS and FNYEAQ. Trimming took 4 bases from V and 2 from J, leaving 7 bases between them. The CDR3 is 13 residues long. The CDR3 region has the DNA TGTGCCAGCAGCTCGTTAATCACAGATACGCAGTATTTT. Its protein product is CASSSLITDTQYF.

This clonotype was seen at least ten times. The V call is TRBV29-1, the J call TRBJ2-5; D may be TRBD2 (6 bases). V lost 5 bases and J lost 2, with 9 bases in between. The germline V gene encodes CDR1 SQVTM and CDR2 ANQGSEA. The CDR3 runs to 12 residues. CDR3 residues: CSVRGSQETQYF. In DNA form, the CDR3 reads TGCAGCGTTCGGGGGAGTCAAGAGACCCAGTACTTC.

This clonotype has at least ten counts. The V call is TRBV11-2, the J call TRBJ1-1, with 7 bases identical to TRBD1. CDR1 and CDR2 from the germline V gene are SGHAT and FQNNGV. With V trimmed by 5 bases and J by 0 bases, 6 bases remained unmatched. The CDR3 spans 15 residues. This CDR3 is CASSTQGTVNTEAFF. The CDR3 coding sequence is TGTGCCAGCAGCACACAGGGGACCGTGAACACTGAAGCTTTCTTT. Full variable domain (missing parts from reference TRBV11-2 and TRBJ1-1): EAGVAQSPRYKIIEKRQSVAFWCNPISGHATLYWYQQILGQGPKLLIQFQNNGVVDDSQLPKDRFSAERLKGVDSTLKIQPAKLEDSAVYLCASSTQGTVNTEAFFGQGTRLTVV.

This clonotype was found many times. The chain employs TRBV6-1 and TRBJ1-1; D gene unclear. CDR1 and CDR2 from the germline V gene are MNHNS and SASEGT. V gave up 5 bases and J gave up 4 bases, with 11 bases separating them. The CDR3 is made up of 13 amino acids. The DNA of the CDR3 is TGTGCCAGCAGTTATTCAGATAGCACTGAAGCTTTCTTT. The encoded protein is CASSYSDSTEAFF.

This sequence joins TRBV12-3 or TRBV12-4 and TRBJ2-4, with D possibly being TRBD2 (5 bases). The closer fit of TRBJ2-1 to the DNA end suggests the J call may be wrong. This CDR3 has 14 amino acids. The CDR3 DNA sequence: TGTGCCAGCAGCCCTCTGAGAGGGCCACTCATTCAGTTCTTC. Residues: CASSPLRGPLIQFF.

This clonotype occurred many times. The V and J genes are TRBV12-3 or TRBV12-4 and TRBJ2-1; D is possibly TRBD2 (7 bases). Trimming took 7 bases from V and 0 from J, leaving 16 bases between them. The CDR3 has 16 amino acids. The CDR3 here is CASKGGRESSYNEQFF. The CDR3 DNA reads as TGTGCCAGCAAAGGGGGGCGGGAGAGCTCCTACAATGAGCAGTTCTTC.

V and J are TRBV6-2 or TRBV6-3 and TRBJ2-5, with 7 bases aligning to TRBD1. This CDR3 contains 13 residues. Losses at the gene ends were 7 bases for V and 5 bases for J; bases not matched to a gene: 7. CDR1 is MNHEY and CDR2 is SVGEGT in the germline V gene. Here the CDR3 reads CASTGGAWETQYF. The CDR3 nucleotides are TGTGCCAGCACAGGGGGTGCTTGGGAGACCCAGTACTTC.

V gene TRBV7-9 combines with J gene TRBJ2-1; 10 nucleotides agree with TRBD2. The CDR3 length is 16 residues. The J segment lost 2 bases and the V segment lost 7 bases, leaving 8 bases of the junction unmatched. CDR1 SEHNR and CDR2 FQNEAQ come from the germline V gene (reference sequence). CDR3 protein: CASTPAGGWTYNEQFF. The CDR3 DNA reads as TGTGCCAGCACCCCAGCGGGAGGGTGGACCTACAATGAGCAGTTCTTC.

This clonotype turned up a few times. The V and J genes are TRBV6-2 or TRBV6-3 and TRBJ2-2, with D tentatively TRBD2 (5 bases). The CDR3 runs 13 residues. Germline V gene sequence: CDR1 MNHEY, CDR2 SVGEGT. Deletions cut 10 bases from V and 2 bases from J, with 11 bases between. The CDR3, as DNA: TGTGCCACTCGGACTCCTAACACCGGGGAGCTGTTTTTT. It yields the protein CATRTPNTGELFF.

This clonotype has a count of ten or more. J is TRBJ1-5 and V is TRBV28; 8 bases agree with TRBD1. The CDR3 totals 15 residues. J lost 9 bases, V lost 2 bases, and 9 bases had no gene match. Germline V gene lookup returns CDR1 MDHEN and CDR2 SYDVKM. The CDR3 nucleotides read TGTGCCAGCAGTTTAATGGGACAGGTTCCTCGGCCCCAGCATTTT. It is translated as CASSLMGQVPRPQHF.

The V and J genes are TRBV20-1 and TRBJ2-2, with D unresolved. The V gene's germline CDR1 is DFQATT and CDR2 SNEGSKA (reference sequence). CDR3 length: 13 amino acids. Deletions cut 2 bases from V and 0 bases from J, with 4 bases between. CDR3 amino acids: CSARQANTGELFF. The CDR3 region has the DNA TGCAGTGCTAGACAGGCGAACACCGGGGAGCTGTTTTTT.

The J gene is TRBJ2-2, the V gene TRBV6-2 or TRBV6-3; D may be TRBD1 or TRBD2 (6 bases each). V lost 3 bases to trimming and J lost 4 bases, with 12 bases between them. This CDR3 is 15 amino acids long. Germline V gene data show CDR1 as MNHEY and CDR2 as SVGEGT. The CDR3 bases are TGTGCCAGCAGTTATGCGGGACACCGCACCGGGGAGCTGTTTTTT. Translation gives CASSYAGHRTGELFF.

The chain couples TRBV12-3 or TRBV12-4 to TRBJ2-1, with D hard to call. CDR3 length: 14 residues. The V end was cut by 7 bases, the J end by 7 bases, with 17 bases between. The CDR3 DNA follows: TGTGCCAGCACCCAGAGTCTAATTACGAATGAGCAGTTCTTC. This gives the protein CASTQSLITNEQFF.

In nucleotides, the CDR3 is TGTGCCAGCAGCAGGGATGATACGCAGTATTTT. Translating it yields CASSRDDTQYF. The chain combines TRBV5-6 with TRBJ2-3; no firm D call. The V gene's germline CDR1 is SGHDT and CDR2 YYEEEE. Trimming removed 4 bases at V and 6 bases at J, with 6 bases between. The CDR3 consists of 11 residues. The full variable domain, with the rest looked up from reference TRBV5-6 and TRBJ2-3, is DAGVTQSPTHLIKTRGQQVTLRCSPKSGHDTVSWYQQALGQGPQFIFQYYEEEERQRGNFPDRFSGHQFPNYSSELNVNALLLGDSALYLCASSRDDTQYFGPGTRLTVL.

The chain employs TRBV7-2 and TRBJ2-7; tentatively, D is TRBD1 (6 bases). Germline-derived CDR1 and CDR2 are SGHTA and FQGNSA. Trimming took off 6 bases at V and 7 bases at J, with 19 bases between the two ends. This CDR3 has 14 residues. CDR3 in DNA: TGTGCCAGCAGGTCCCCGCAGGGTCAGGGGGAGCAGTACTTC. Protein product: CASRSPQGQGEQYF.

In its sample, this clonotype was seen many times. The CDR3 protein is CASSDRAGANYGYTF. Written as DNA, the CDR3 is TGTGCCAGCAGCGACAGGGCCGGAGCTAACTATGGCTACACCTTC. V gene TRBV28 combines with J gene TRBJ1-2, with 7 bases lining up with TRBD1. The trim removed 6 bases at V and 0 bases at J, leaving 7 bases unmatched. The CDR3 runs 15 residues. Germline lookup yields CDR1 MDHEN and CDR2 SYDVKM.

This clonotype has just a few counts. This chain joins TRBV7-2 and TRBJ2-3, with a tentative D call TRBD2 (5 bases). CDR3 length: 16 residues. The germline V and J ends were trimmed by 1 base and 5 bases, with 16 bases remaining between them. The V gene's germline CDR1 is SGHTA and CDR2 FQGNSA. CDR3 coding DNA: TGTGCCAGCAGCTTAGGAGGGATCGATTTTAGAGATACGCAGTATTTT. Amino acids: CASSLGGIDFRDTQYF.

V and J are TRBV11-2 and TRBJ1-1; TRBD1 matches at 7 bases. V lost 1 base and J lost 7; bases outside the gene matches: 6. Per the germline V gene, CDR1 is SGHAT and CDR2 is FQNNGV. This CDR3 contains 14 residues. The CDR3, as DNA: TGTGCCAGCAGCTTAGCTCAGGGGGGTTTTGAAGCTTTCTTT. This encodes CASSLAQGGFEAFF.

The CDR3 coding sequence is TGTGCCATCAGTGGGGACATCAATCAGCCCCAGCATTTT. It specifies CAISGDINQPQHF. This chain uses TRBV10-3 with TRBJ1-5, with D tentatively TRBD1 (6 bases). CDR3 length equals 13 residues. Germline-derived CDR1 and CDR2 are ENHRY and SYGVKD. V lost 4 bases and J 3 bases, leaving 7 bases between the germline ends.

This clonotype was counted at least ten times. The V call is TRBV20-1, the J call TRBJ1-1; D gene uncertain. The V gene lost 6 bases and the J gene lost 6 bases, with 17 bases spanning the gap. CDR1 is DFQATT and CDR2 is SNEGSKA in the germline V gene (reference sequence). This CDR3 contains 13 residues. The CDR3 nucleotides read TGCAGTGCAACCGACTCTTTCAGCGCTGAAGCTTTCTTT. Its translation is CSATDSFSAEAFF.

This clonotype was observed a few times. The chain recombines TRBV6-1 with TRBJ1-2; tentatively, D is TRBD1 (6 bases). V gave up 11 bases and J gave up 3 bases, with 13 bases separating them. Per germline, CDR1 MNHNS and CDR2 SASEGT. The CDR3 spans 12 residues. This CDR3 reads CALLRTDYGYTF. CDR3 DNA sequence: TGTGCCTTACTCAGGACAGACTATGGCTACACCTTC.

This clonotype came up many times. The V gene is TRBV2, the J gene TRBJ1-2; D uncertain. This CDR3 region has 12 residues. The V gene lost 5 bases and the J gene lost 6 bases, with 10 bases spanning the gap. Per germline, CDR1 SNHLY and CDR2 FYNNEI. In DNA form, the CDR3 reads TGTGCCAGCAGTCCCCACAATAATGGCTACACCTTC. This translates into CASSPHNNGYTF.